One sample yielded the 8 T cell receptor beta chains listed below, sequenced in a study of blood T cell repertoires in COVID-19. Measured with immunoSEQ multiplex PCR; TCRdb has only the in-frame clones, and not every one. The data contain about 250,000 clones, roughly nine tenths of them singletons. The specimen sequenced was peripheral blood. The origin of the receptors is a woman in her 40s who had recovered from COVID-19.

The rearrangement joins TRBV3-1 (or the pseudogene TRBV3-2) to TRBJ2-7; TRBD2 aligns across 11 bases. The CDR3 sequence is 15 residues long. Germline V gene data show CDR1 as LGHDT and CDR2 as YNNKEL (reference sequence). The junction had 3 bases not matched to a gene; V was cut back by 0 bases and J by 5 bases. CDR3 region: CASSQELAGDDEQYF. DNA of the CDR3: TGTGCCAGCAGCCAAGAACTAGCGGGAGATGACGAGCAGTACTTC.

V gene TRBV5-1 combines with J gene TRBJ1-6; 7 bases are a match to TRBD1. Looked up from germline, CDR1 is SGHRS and CDR2 is YFSETQ. The CDR3 has 16 amino acids. The trim removed 2 bases at V and 5 bases at J, leaving 7 bases unmatched. The CDR3 protein is CASSLLETGDNSPLHF. CDR3 nucleotides: TGCGCCAGCAGCTTACTCGAAACAGGGGATAATTCACCCCTCCACTTT.

The V and J genes are TRBV11-2 and TRBJ2-5; a possible D gene is TRBD2 (5 bases). V was pared by 2 bases and J by 1 base, with 8 bases between. The CDR3 contains 14 residues. Germline V gene lookup returns CDR1 SGHAT and CDR2 FQNNGV. CDR3 in amino acids: CASSLSGFQETQYF. Written as DNA, the CDR3 is TGTGCCAGCAGCTTAAGCGGATTCCAAGAGACCCAGTACTTC.

The chain links TRBV2 to TRBJ2-4, with D uncertain. The CDR3 spans 13 residues. The germline V and J ends were trimmed by 4 bases and 6 bases, with 10 bases remaining between them. Germline V lookup: CDR1 SNHLY, CDR2 FYNNEI. The CDR3 loop is CASSVGPGNIQYF. CDR3 coding DNA: TGTGCCAGCAGTGTTGGTCCGGGAAACATTCAGTACTTC.

The chain links TRBV30 to TRBJ2-3; 7 positions agree with TRBD2. The V gene's germline CDR1 is GTSNPN and CDR2 SVGIG (reference sequence). Trimming at V came to 8 bases and at J to 2 bases, leaving 13 bases not matched to a gene. The CDR3 extends over 15 amino acids. The CDR3 sequence is CARGLWGGTTDTQYF. Here the CDR3 DNA reads TGTGCCAGAGGATTGTGGGGGGGAACCACAGATACGCAGTATTTT.

This rearrangement joins TRBV9 to TRBJ2-5; 8 positions agree with TRBD2. Germline CDR1 reads SGDLS; CDR2 reads YYNGEE. The CDR3 contains 17 residues. The V gene end was trimmed by 0 bases and the J gene end by 0 bases; junction bases not matched to a gene: 7. The chain's CDR3 is CASSVGAGAWDQETQYF. CDR3 sequence (DNA): TGTGCCAGCAGCGTAGGAGCGGGAGCTTGGGACCAAGAGACCCAGTACTTC.

V and J are TRBV12-3 or TRBV12-4 and TRBJ1-2; D may be TRBD1 (5 bases). The CDR3 is made up of 13 amino acids. Trimming shortened V by 10 bases and J by 5 bases, and 17 bases separated the two germline ends. The CDR3 loop is CAKDIKGLYGYTF. CDR3 bases: TGTGCCAAGGACATTAAGGGATTATATGGCTACACCTTC.

The rearrangement joins TRBV9 to TRBJ2-1, with TRBD2 identical over 8 bases. From germline, CDR1 is SGDLS and CDR2 YYNGEE. This CDR3 spans 15 amino acids. Trimming at V came to 4 bases and at J to 3 bases, leaving 6 bases not matched to a gene. The CDR3 DNA sequence: TGTGCCAGCAGCCCCCCTAGCGGGTTCTACAATGAGCAGTTCTTC. Amino acids: CASSPPSGFYNEQFF.